A selection of T cell receptor beta chains follows, all from one sample in a study of monozygotic twins with inflammatory bowel disease. TCRdb re-analyzed the 5' RACE reads; it lists each CDR3 protein once, without DNA. The sample has some 330,000 distinct CDR3 sequences. Source material: blood. The receptors were gathered from a human donor with ulcerative colitis or Crohn's disease, or a healthy co-twin of an affected twin (not recorded which). CDR3s include the opening cysteine and the closing phenylalanine or tryptophan.

J | V | CDR3
TRBJ2-7 | TRBV19 | CASKPGHNTYEQYF
TRBJ2-3 | TRBV4-3 | CASSQGSSKTDTQYF
TRBJ2-7 | TRBV25-1 | CASSEPSLSYEQYF
TRBJ2-2 | TRBV5-1 | CASSSPGTGTNTGELFF
TRBJ1-5 | TRBV7-8 | CASSPTESNQPQHF
TRBJ2-2 | TRBV4-3 | CASSRKRGGAGELFF
TRBJ2-1 | TRBV10-3 | CAISESGTGSDEQFF
TRBJ2-2 | TRBV11-2 | CASRPRGKWTGELFF
TRBJ2-5 | TRBV6-1 | CASSPGQGFQTQYF
TRBJ1-5 | TRBV20-1 | CSARSQANNQPQHF
TRBJ2-7 | TRBV15 | CATSREGQLNYEQYF
TRBJ1-3 | TRBV11-3 | CASSLARKDSGNTIYF
TRBJ2-3 | TRBV27 | CASSFSHSSAITDTQYF